The following is a TCR beta chain sequence with its context. Antigen: not known. At one of its ends the junction is not consistent with the germline gene, which may arise from a read error. These data belong to a study of beta chain features in type 1 diabetes. Across the study: The number of sorted cells examined across all samples was fewer than 110,000,000. Whole-study findings and limits: Unsettled here was the matter of whether HLA type influences TCRB rearrangement.

CD45RO/CCR7/CD25/CD127/CD95/CD27 staining was used to isolate CD4+ naive, central memory, regulatory and stem cell-like memory cells by sorting. The entirety of the isolated RNA underwent reverse transcription, so expressed TCRB transcripts were sequenced. The repertoire was sequenced with immunoSEQ multiplex PCR; TCRdb's copy has only in-frame clones and lacks some. Among fewer than 150,000 clones, 6.9% were seen once, and the ten largest hold around 1.5%. This clonotype was sampled from a woman aged 25 to 39 in good health. The sample was central memory CD4+ T cells from blood.

In nucleotides, the CDR3 is TGTGCCAGCAGAACCGGGACTAAAGTGGGATCCCAAGTAAACTTC. It encodes CASRTGTKVGSQVNF. The J gene is TRBJ2-5, the V gene TRBV6-6; TRBD2 agrees at 7 bases. CDR1 is MNHNY, CDR2 SVGAGI, per germline (reference sequence). The CDR3 sequence is 15 residues long.